This T cell receptor (beta chain) was documented in a study of shared clonotypes between healthy human individuals. The overall study: Each donor contributed plates that comprised three CD4 naive, three CD4 memory, two CD8 naive and one CD8 memory.

The CDR3 sequence is 14 residues long. V shed 7 bases and J 4 bases; nucleotides not matched to a gene: 9. Germline lookup yields CDR1 MDHEN and CDR2 SYDVKM. All of the donors resided in Nashville, Tennessee, and each was a Caucasian adult. Whole-study results and caveats: Clonotypes that were shared across a handful of donors made up around 5% of naive CD4 clonotypes. The generation probabilities recorded for non-shared clonotypes fell below those of clonotypes shared by all four donors.

The count of this clone is one. What it recognizes is unknown. Data came from immunoSEQ multiplex PCR; TCRdb stores just in-frame clones and leaves some out. The sample consists of a few million clones, approximately 93% of them appearing once. The receptor was derived from a man aged 18-30 years in good health. Some clones in this sample may be carry-over from other donors' samples. The sample was naive CD4+ T cells from PBMCs. Subset noted: CD45RA+ positively selected. V and J are TRBV28 and TRBJ2-7, with 8 bases that match TRBD1. The CDR3 is CASTYRGLYYEQYF. For the CDR3, the DNA is TGTGCCAGCACCTACAGGGGGTTGTATTACGAGCAGTACTTC. The full variable domain, its missing parts supplied by reference TRBV28 and TRBJ2-7, is DVKVTQSSRYLVKRTGEKVFLECVQDMDHENMFWYRQDPGLGLRLIYFSYDVKMKEKGDIPEGYSVSREKKERFSLILESASTNQTSMYLCASTYRGLYYEQYFGPGTRLTVT.